This TCR beta chain comes out of a study of T cells in Graves' hyperthyroidism and ophthalmopathy. Study-wide findings and caveats: Blood held most thyroid clonotypes expanded above 0.001 frequency. Separation of ophthalmopathy from stable hyperthyroidism was achieved by a 13 V-J model.

This clonotype was recorded many times. The target antigen is unknown. Researchers amplified the TCR beta CDR3 regions from RNA transcripts. In the first-round RT-PCR of the TCR CDR3, the HTBI primer set was used. One entry per CDR3 protein, called by TCRdb with MiXCR from the multiplex PCR reads. Among around 600,000 distinct CDR3 sequences listed, 12% to 15% were seen once. CDR1 and CDR2 (germline): SGHTA, FQGTGA. Between the trimmed V and J ends, which lost 4 bases and 2 bases, there was a span of 21 bases. This CDR3 is built from 18 residues. Enrolled ophthalmopathy patients presented with a Clinical Activity Score of at least 3, a NOSPECS grade of at least 4, and disease duration under 3 months. It was uncontrolled infection, other autoimmune disease, pregnancy or lactation that excluded patients.

The sequencing sample was made of blood. The chain uses TRBV7-3 and TRBJ2-1; D is unresolved. This clonotype was sampled from a woman under 30 with Graves' ophthalmopathy. CDR3 region: CASSSTPGRALTYNEQFF. The CDR3, as DNA: TGTGCCAGCAGCTCAACCCCCGGTCGGGCCCTTACCTACAATGAGCAGTTCTTC.